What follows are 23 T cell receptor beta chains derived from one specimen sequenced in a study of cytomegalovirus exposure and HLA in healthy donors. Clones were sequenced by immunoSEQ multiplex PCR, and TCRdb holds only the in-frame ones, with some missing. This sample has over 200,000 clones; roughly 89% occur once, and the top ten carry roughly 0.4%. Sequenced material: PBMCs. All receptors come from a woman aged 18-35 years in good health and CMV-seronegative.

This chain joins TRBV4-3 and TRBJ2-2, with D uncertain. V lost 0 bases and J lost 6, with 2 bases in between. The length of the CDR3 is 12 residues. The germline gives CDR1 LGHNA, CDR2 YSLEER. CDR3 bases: TGCGCCAGCAGCCAAGACTCCGGGGAGCTGTTTTTT. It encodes CASSQDSGELFF.

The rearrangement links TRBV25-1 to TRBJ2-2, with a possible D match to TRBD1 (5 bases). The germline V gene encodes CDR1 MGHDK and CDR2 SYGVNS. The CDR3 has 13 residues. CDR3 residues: CAAATANTGELFF. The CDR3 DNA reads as TGTGCAGCAGCGACAGCGAACACCGGGGAGCTGTTTTTT.

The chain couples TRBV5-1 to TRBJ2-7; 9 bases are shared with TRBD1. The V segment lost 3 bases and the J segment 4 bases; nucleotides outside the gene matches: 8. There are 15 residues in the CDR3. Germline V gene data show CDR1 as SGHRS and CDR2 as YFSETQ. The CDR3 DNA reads TGCGCCAGCAGCTCAACGACAGGGGGTTGGTACGAGCAGTACTTC. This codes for CASSSTTGGWYEQYF. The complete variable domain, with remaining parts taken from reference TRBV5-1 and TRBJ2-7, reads KAGVTQTPRYLIKTRGQQVTLSCSPISGHRSVSWYQQTPGQGLQFLFEYFSETQRNKGNFPGRFSGRQFSNSRSEMNVSTLELGDSALYLCASSSTTGGWYEQYFGPGTRLTVT.

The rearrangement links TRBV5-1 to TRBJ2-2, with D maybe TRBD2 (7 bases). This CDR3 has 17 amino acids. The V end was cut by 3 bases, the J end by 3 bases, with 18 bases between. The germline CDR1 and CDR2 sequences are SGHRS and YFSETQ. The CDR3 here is CASSSSVGGLDTGELFF. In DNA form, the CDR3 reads TGCGCCAGCAGCTCCTCGGTCGGGGGGCTTGACACCGGGGAGCTGTTTTTT. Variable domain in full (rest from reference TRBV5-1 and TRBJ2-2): KAGVTQTPRYLIKTRGQQVTLSCSPISGHRSVSWYQQTPGQGLQFLFEYFSETQRNKGNFPGRFSGRQFSNSRSEMNVSTLELGDSALYLCASSSSVGGLDTGELFFGEGSRLTVL.

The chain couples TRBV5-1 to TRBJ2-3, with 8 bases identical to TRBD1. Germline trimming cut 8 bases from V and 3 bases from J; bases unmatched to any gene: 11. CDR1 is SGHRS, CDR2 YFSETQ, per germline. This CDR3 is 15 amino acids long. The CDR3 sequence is CASDSDRGGTDTQYF. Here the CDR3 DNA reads TGCGCCAGTGATTCCGACAGGGGAGGTACAGATACGCAGTATTTT.

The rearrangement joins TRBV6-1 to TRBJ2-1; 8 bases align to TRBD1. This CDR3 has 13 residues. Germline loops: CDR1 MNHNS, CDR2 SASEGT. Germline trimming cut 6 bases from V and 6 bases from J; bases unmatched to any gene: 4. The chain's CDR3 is CASRTGVVNEQFF. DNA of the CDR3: TGTGCCAGCAGGACAGGGGTGGTCAATGAGCAGTTCTTC.

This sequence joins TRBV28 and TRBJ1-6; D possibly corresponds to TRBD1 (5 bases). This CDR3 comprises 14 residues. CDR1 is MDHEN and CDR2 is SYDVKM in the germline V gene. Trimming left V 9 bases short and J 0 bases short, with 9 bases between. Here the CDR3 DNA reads TGTGCCAGTCTACAGGACTCCTATAATTCACCCCTCCACTTT. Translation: CASLQDSYNSPLHF.

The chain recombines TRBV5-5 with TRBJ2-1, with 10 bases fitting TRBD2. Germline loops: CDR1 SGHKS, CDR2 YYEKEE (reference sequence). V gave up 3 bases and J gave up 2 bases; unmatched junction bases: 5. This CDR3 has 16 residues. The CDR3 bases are TGTGCCAGCAGCTCCACTAGCGGGGAACCCTACAATGAGCAGTTCTTC. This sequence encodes CASSSTSGEPYNEQFF.

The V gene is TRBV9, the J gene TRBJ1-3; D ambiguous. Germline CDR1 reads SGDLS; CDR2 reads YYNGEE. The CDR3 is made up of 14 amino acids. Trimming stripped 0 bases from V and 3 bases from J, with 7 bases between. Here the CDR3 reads CASSVGSNGNTIYF. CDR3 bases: TGTGCCAGCAGCGTAGGTTCTAATGGAAACACCATATATTTT.

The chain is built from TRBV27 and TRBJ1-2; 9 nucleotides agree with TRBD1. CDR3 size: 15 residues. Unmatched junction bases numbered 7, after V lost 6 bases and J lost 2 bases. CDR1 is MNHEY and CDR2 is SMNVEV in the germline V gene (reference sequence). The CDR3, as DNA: TGTGCCAGCAGCTCCACCGGGACAGGGAACTATGGCTACACCTTC. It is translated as CASSSTGTGNYGYTF.

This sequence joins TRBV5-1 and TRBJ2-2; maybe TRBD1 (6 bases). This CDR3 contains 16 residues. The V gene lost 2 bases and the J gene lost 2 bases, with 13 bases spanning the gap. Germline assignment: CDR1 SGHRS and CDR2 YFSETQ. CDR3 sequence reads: CASSFQGPDNTGELFF. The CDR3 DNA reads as TGCGCCAGCAGCTTCCAGGGGCCAGATAACACCGGGGAGCTGTTTTTT. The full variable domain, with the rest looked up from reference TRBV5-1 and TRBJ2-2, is KAGVTQTPRYLIKTRGQQVTLSCSPISGHRSVSWYQQTPGQGLQFLFEYFSETQRNKGNFPGRFSGRQFSNSRSEMNVSTLELGDSALYLCASSFQGPDNTGELFFGEGSRLTVL.

The CDR3 loop is CASSLAGYSGNTIYF. For the CDR3, the DNA is TGTGCCAGCAGCTTGGCCGGGTACTCTGGAAACACCATATATTTT. The chain uses TRBV5-6 and TRBJ1-3; D gene uncertain. V was cut by 0 bases and J by 0 bases, with 7 bases left in between. The CDR3 is made up of 15 amino acids. Germline V gene lookup returns CDR1 SGHDT and CDR2 YYEEEE.

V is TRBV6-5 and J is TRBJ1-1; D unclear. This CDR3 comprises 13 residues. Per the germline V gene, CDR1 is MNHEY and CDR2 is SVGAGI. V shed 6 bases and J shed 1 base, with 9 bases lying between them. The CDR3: CASSSTENTEAFF. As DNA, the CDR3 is TGTGCCAGCAGCTCTACAGAGAACACTGAAGCTTTCTTT.

The chain's CDR3 is CSVEEPGQASYEQYF. CDR3 in DNA: TGCAGCGTTGAAGAACCGGGACAGGCAAGCTACGAGCAGTACTTC. The chain couples TRBV29-1 to TRBJ2-7; 8 bases match TRBD1. Germline values: CDR1 SQVTM, CDR2 ANQGSEA. Germline trimming cut 0 bases from V and 3 bases from J; bases unmatched to any gene: 7. The CDR3 runs to 15 residues.

Written as DNA, the CDR3 is TGTGCCAGCAGCAACCCGACAGGGGGTGTGAACACTGAAGCTTTCTTT. Residues: CASSNPTGGVNTEAFF. This chain joins TRBV7-9 and TRBJ1-1; 9 bases are a match to TRBD1. The CDR3 runs to 16 residues. From germline, CDR1 is SEHNR and CDR2 FQNEAQ (reference sequence). The V segment lost 5 bases and the J segment 0 bases; nucleotides outside the gene matches: 7. Drawing the rest from reference TRBV7-9 and TRBJ1-1, the complete variable domain is DTGVSQNPRHKITKRGQNVTFRCDPISEHNRLYWYRQTLGQGPEFLTYFQNEAQLEKSRLLSDRFSAERPKGSFSTLEIQRTEQGDSAMYLCASSNPTGGVNTEAFFGQGTRLTVV.

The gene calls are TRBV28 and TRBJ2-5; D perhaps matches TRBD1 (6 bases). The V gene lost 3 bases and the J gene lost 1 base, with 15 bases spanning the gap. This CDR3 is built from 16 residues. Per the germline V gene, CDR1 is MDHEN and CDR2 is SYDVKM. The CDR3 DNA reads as TGTGCCAGCAGTTTTAGGTCACAGGGATCCCAAGAGACCCAGTACTTC. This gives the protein CASSFRSQGSQETQYF. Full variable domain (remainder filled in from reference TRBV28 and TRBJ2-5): DVKVTQSSRYLVKRTGEKVFLECVQDMDHENMFWYRQDPGLGLRLIYFSYDVKMKEKGDIPEGYSVSREKKERFSLILESASTNQTSMYLCASSFRSQGSQETQYFGPGTRLLVL.

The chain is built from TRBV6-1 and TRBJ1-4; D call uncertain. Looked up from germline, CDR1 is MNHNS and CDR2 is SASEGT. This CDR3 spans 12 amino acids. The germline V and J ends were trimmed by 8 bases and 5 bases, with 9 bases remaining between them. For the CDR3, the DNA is TGTGCCAGCCAGTGGCCGAATGAAAAACTGTTTTTT. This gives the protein CASQWPNEKLFF.

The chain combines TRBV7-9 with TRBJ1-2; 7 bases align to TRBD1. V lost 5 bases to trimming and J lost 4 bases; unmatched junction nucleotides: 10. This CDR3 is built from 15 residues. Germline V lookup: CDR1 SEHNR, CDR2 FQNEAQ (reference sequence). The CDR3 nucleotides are TGTGCCAGCAGCACCCGGACAGGCCCGAGCTATGGCTACACCTTC. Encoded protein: CASSTRTGPSYGYTF.

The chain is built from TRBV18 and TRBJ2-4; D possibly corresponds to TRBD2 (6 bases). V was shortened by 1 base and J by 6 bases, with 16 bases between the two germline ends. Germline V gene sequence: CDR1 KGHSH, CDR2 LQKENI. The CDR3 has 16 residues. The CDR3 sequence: CASSPLAGNRGNIQYF. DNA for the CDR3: TGTGCCAGCTCACCACTCGCGGGGAATCGGGGAAACATTCAGTACTTC.

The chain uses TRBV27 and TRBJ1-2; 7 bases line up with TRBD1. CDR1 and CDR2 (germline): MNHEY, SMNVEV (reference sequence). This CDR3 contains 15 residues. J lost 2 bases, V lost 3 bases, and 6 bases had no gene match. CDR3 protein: CASSLAGTANYGYTF. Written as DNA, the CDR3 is TGTGCCAGCAGTTTGGCCGGGACAGCAAACTATGGCTACACCTTC.

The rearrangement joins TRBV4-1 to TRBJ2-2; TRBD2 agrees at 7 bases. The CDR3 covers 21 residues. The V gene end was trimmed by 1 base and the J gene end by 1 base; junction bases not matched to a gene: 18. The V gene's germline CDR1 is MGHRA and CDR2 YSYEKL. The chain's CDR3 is CASSQAVRGGAGDQNTGELFF. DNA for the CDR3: TGCGCCAGCAGCCAAGCCGTAAGGGGAGGGGCGGGGGACCAGAACACCGGGGAGCTGTTTTTT.

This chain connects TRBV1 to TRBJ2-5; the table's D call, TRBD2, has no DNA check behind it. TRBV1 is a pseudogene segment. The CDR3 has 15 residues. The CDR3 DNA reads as TGCACCAGCAGCTCAAGCGGGGGGGCCAACGAGACCCAGTACTTC. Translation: CTSSSSGGANETQYF.

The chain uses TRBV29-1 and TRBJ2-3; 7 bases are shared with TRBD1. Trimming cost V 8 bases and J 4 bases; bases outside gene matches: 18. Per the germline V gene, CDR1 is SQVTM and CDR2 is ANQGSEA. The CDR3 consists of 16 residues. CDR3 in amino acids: CSTTTMAGGVADTQYF. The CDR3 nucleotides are TGCAGCACTACCACGATGGCAGGGGGAGTCGCAGATACGCAGTATTTT.